Described below is a single T cell receptor beta chain sequence and its context. Individual cDNA molecules in this library carried unique molecular identifiers. One entry per CDR3 protein results from TCRdb running MiXCR on the RACE reads. Of fewer than 85,000 distinct CDR3 sequences in the sample, roughly a tenth were seen once. The data stem from a study of human T cells and chemical hapten exposure. The time point was: patch test 2, 6 weeks after DPC sensitization. Treatment of the sample: therapeutic diphenylcyclopropenone sensitization with weekly scalp DPC. The CDR3 runs 22 residues. Per germline, CDR1 SGDLS and CDR2 YYNGEE. V was pared by 3 bases and J by 9 bases, with 27 bases of the junction left unmatched.

The material sequenced was whole blood, taken in connection with sensitization to the hapten diphenylcyclopropenone (DPC). The V call is TRBV9, the J call TRBJ2-1, with TRBD2 matching 13 bases. The receptor comes from a woman under 40 with alopecia areata. Some clones in this sample may be carry-over from other donors' samples. CDR3 loop: CASSGGLAGSIPRPSTISEQFF. DNA for the CDR3: TGTGCCAGCAGCGGGGGACTAGCGGGGAGCATACCACGGCCCTCTACGATCAGTGAGCAGTTCTTC. Full variable domain (outside the CDR3, taken from reference TRBV9 and TRBJ2-1): DSGVTQTPKHLITATGQRVTLRCSPRSGDLSVYWYQQSLDQGLQFLIQYYNGEERAKGNILERFSAQQFPDLHSELNLSSLELGDSALYFCASSGGLAGSIPRPSTISEQFFGPGTRLTVL.